A selection of T cell receptor beta chains follows, all from one sample in a study of metastatic and nonmetastatic thyroid tumors. TCRdb redid the clone calls on the PCR reads using MiXCR. The table has roughly 59,000 clones, roughly 16% seen once. What was sequenced was blood. The receptors here all came from a male donor with papillary thyroid cancer or a benign thyroid nodule (not recorded which). Some clones in this sample may be carry-over from other donors' samples. CDR3s include the opening cysteine and the closing phenylalanine or tryptophan. A D gene is named only where the DNA matches it firmly. Clone size is given for some rows only: seen once, a few or many times, or a class if the clone is expanded.

V,size,J,D,CDR3,DNA
TRBV19,many,TRBJ2-2,TRBD2,CASSIGTSGNTGELFF,TGTGCCAGTAGTATAGGGACTAGCGGGAACACCGGGGAGCTGTTTTTT
TRBV7-8,many,TRBJ2-5,NA,CASSFPFGGKETQYF,TGTGCCAGCAGCTTCCCGTTCGGGGGCAAAGAGACCCAGTACTTC
TRBV9,many,TRBJ2-5,NA,CASSAGTPQETQYF,TGTGCCAGCAGCGCCGGGACACCCCAAGAGACCCAGTACTTC
TRBV6-1,medium-sized,TRBJ1-5,NA,CASQRAGANQPQHF,TGTGCCAGTCAACGAGCGGGAGCCAATCAGCCCCAGCATTTT
TRBV14,many,TRBJ2-7,TRBD2,CASSLGLAGGIDEQYF,TGTGCCAGCAGCCTAGGACTAGCGGGGGGTATCGACGAGCAGTACTTC
TRBV5-1,many,TRBJ2-5,NA,CASSLSQGRKETQYF,TGCGCCAGCAGCTTATCCCAGGGCAGAAAAGAGACCCAGTACTTC
TRBV20-1,many,TRBJ1-2,TRBD1,CSARVPTGGGYGYTF,TGCAGTGCTAGAGTCCCGACAGGGGGCGGCTATGGCTACACCTTC
TRBV5-1,many,TRBJ2-1,NA,CASSLAPWGSGNYNEQFF,TGCGCCAGCAGCTTGGCCCCTTGGGGTAGCGGAAACTACAATGAGCAGTTCTTC
TRBV7-7,NA,TRBJ2-7,TRBD1,CASSEGQGMGEQYF,TGTGCCAGCAGCGAGGGACAGGGAATGGGAGAGCAGTACTTC
TRBV5-1,many,TRBJ1-5,NA,CASSLAGGSGQPQHF,TGCGCCAGCAGCTTGGCTGGGGGTTCGGGTCAGCCCCAGCATTTT
TRBV7-2,many,TRBJ1-2,TRBD1,CASSLAGTGTNYGYTF,TGTGCCAGCAGCTTAGCCGGGACAGGGACTAACTATGGCTACACCTTC
TRBV20-1,many,TRBJ1-2,NA,CSASQGSLVLGYTF,TGCAGTGCTAGTCAGGGCTCACTGGTACTTGGCTACACCTTC
TRBV7-2,many,TRBJ2-3,NA,CASIPPFRDALPDTQYF,TGTGCCAGCATCCCTCCTTTCCGGGACGCCCTTCCCGATACGCAGTATTTT
TRBV9,many,TRBJ1-2,NA,CASSVGGTLGGYTF,TGTGCCAGCAGCGTAGGTGGGACATTAGGTGGCTACACCTTC
TRBV5-5,many,TRBJ1-1,NA,CASSPYADTEAFF,TGTGCCAGCAGCCCATATGCGGACACTGAAGCTTTCTTT
TRBV11-2,many,TRBJ2-1,TRBD2,CASSLEGGGSYNEQFF,TGTGCCAGCAGCTTAGAGGGCGGGGGGTCATACAATGAGCAGTTCTTC
TRBV2,many,TRBJ2-5,NA,CASRGGGPSRETQYF,TGTGCCAGCCGTGGGGGCGGACCCTCACGGGAGACCCAGTACTTC
TRBV4-1,many,TRBJ2-1,TRBD1,CASSQPGQGKYNEQFF,TGCGCCAGCAGTCAACCGGGACAGGGCAAATACAATGAGCAGTTCTTC
TRBV30,many,TRBJ1-6,NA,CAWSVTNSPLHF,TGTGCCTGGAGTGTCACTAATTCACCCCTCCACTTT
TRBV16,NA,TRBJ2-1,TRBD2,CASSQFGGLGTSTKSSYNEQFF,TGTGCCAGCAGCCAATTCGGGGGCCTGGGGACTAGCACCAAAAGCTCCTACAATGAGCAGTTCTTC
TRBV5-1,many,TRBJ2-3,TRBD2,CASSLGGLAGTDTQYF,TGCGCCAGCAGCTTGGGTGGACTAGCGGGCACAGATACGCAGTATTTT
TRBV7-2,many,TRBJ2-5,NA,CASSLAVSRETQYF,TGTGCCAGCAGCTTGGCCGTGAGTCGGGAGACCCAGTACTTC